Following are 21 T cell receptor beta chains from one sample sequenced in a study of beta chain features in type 1 diabetes. Since all of the isolated RNA was reverse transcribed, expressed TCRB transcripts were what got sequenced. Method: immunoSEQ multiplex PCR; TCRdb's copy keeps in-frame clones and lacks some. The sample includes about 220,000 clones, about a tenth of them seen just once. Sequenced: central memory CD4+ T cells from blood. These receptor sequences come from a man aged 18 to 30 in good health.

About this clone itself: A much larger clone differs from this one at a single base, so this may be a read error. The CDR3 sequence is CASSLAYEQYF. Here the CDR3 DNA reads TGTGCCAGCAGCTTAGCCTACGAGCAGTACTTC. The chain combines TRBV11-1 with TRBJ2-7; no firm D call. Trimming took 0 bases from V and 3 from J, leaving 0 bases between them. Germline CDR1 and CDR2: SGHAT and FQDESV (reference sequence). The length of the CDR3 is 11 residues.

This clone appeared a few times. The gene calls are TRBV29-1 and TRBJ1-4, with 8 bases that match TRBD1. V shed 7 bases, J shed 3 bases, and the junction held 4 bases outside the gene matches. The CDR3 is 13 residues long. The germline V gene encodes CDR1 SQVTM and CDR2 ANQGSEA. This CDR3 reads CSAQGAANEKLFF. The CDR3 DNA reads as TGCAGCGCTCAGGGGGCGGCTAATGAAAAACTGTTTTTT.

The chain couples TRBV5-6 to TRBJ2-7; perhaps TRBD2 as D (6 bases). This CDR3 region has 15 residues. Trimming cost V 5 bases and J 2 bases, with 17 bases left between them. Germline V gene sequence: CDR1 SGHDT, CDR2 YYEEEE. The chain's CDR3 is CASSPGRTTAYEQYF. CDR3 DNA: TGTGCCAGCAGTCCTGGCAGGACTACCGCCTACGAGCAGTACTTC.

A remark on this clone: A far bigger clonotype differs at one base, so this is likely a read error. The sample carries other DNA sequences with the same CDR3. The chain recombines TRBV5-6 with TRBJ2-5, with TRBD1 identical over 8 bases. Germline V gene lookup returns CDR1 SGHDT and CDR2 YYEEEE. CDR3 length: 15 residues. J gave up 2 bases and V 4 bases, and 7 bases lay outside the gene matches. In DNA form, the CDR3 reads TGTGCCAGCAGCCCGACAGGGGTAGGGCAAGAGACCCAGTACTTC. This gives the protein CASSPTGVGQETQYF.

This clone was seen at least ten times. This sequence joins TRBV12-5 and TRBJ2-1, with D tentatively TRBD1 (6 bases). Germline V gene lookup returns CDR1 LGHNT and CDR2 FRNRAP. The V end was cut by 2 bases, the J end by 4 bases, with 12 bases between. The length of the CDR3 is 15 residues. This CDR3 reads CASGLNRVGYNEQFF. In nucleotides, the CDR3 is TGTGCTAGTGGTTTGAACAGGGTAGGTTACAATGAGCAGTTCTTC.

The sample holds a few counts of this clone. The chain joins TRBV30 to TRBJ1-1; TRBD1 might be the D (5 bases). The V end was cut by 4 bases, the J end by 0 bases, with 18 bases between. CDR1 is GTSNPN, CDR2 SVGIG, per germline (reference sequence). The CDR3 totals 16 residues. CDR3 residues: CAWTLRGGLMNTEAFF. CDR3 DNA sequence: TGTGCCTGGACCCTACGTGGGGGACTTATGAACACTGAAGCTTTCTTT.

The V gene is TRBV5-6, the J gene TRBJ2-1; perhaps TRBD2 as D (6 bases). V was trimmed by 2 bases and J by 0 bases, leaving 9 bases between them. Germline V gene lookup returns CDR1 SGHDT and CDR2 YYEEEE. The CDR3 spans 15 residues. The CDR3 loop reads CASSLIAVSYNEQFF. The CDR3 nucleotides are TGTGCCAGCAGCTTAATAGCGGTCTCCTACAATGAGCAGTTCTTC.

This clone occurred a few times. At one end the junction does not follow the germline gene, possibly because of a read error. V and J are TRBV7-9 and TRBJ2-4, with D possibly called TRBD1 or TRBD2 (6 bases each). Germline values: CDR1 SEHNR, CDR2 FQNEAQ (reference sequence). The CDR3 is 13 amino acids. Here the CDR3 DNA reads TGTGCCAGCAGCTTTGGGGGGATGGGACACCCAAGCTTC. As protein: CASSFGGMGHPSF.

This clone has a handful of counts. V gene TRBV29-1 combines with J gene TRBJ2-2; D might be TRBD1 or TRBD2, each matching 5 bases. The CDR3 has 15 residues. Per germline, CDR1 SQVTM and CDR2 ANQGSEA. V lost 3 bases, J lost 4 bases, and 15 bases lay in between. The CDR3 is CSVDGLGDGTGELFF. The CDR3 DNA sequence: TGCAGCGTTGATGGTCTGGGGGATGGCACCGGGGAGCTGTTTTTT.

The chain carries TRBV19 and TRBJ1-2; the match to TRBD1 covers 7 bases. Germline-derived CDR1 and CDR2 are LNHDA and SQIVND (reference sequence). V was pared by 9 bases and J by 1 base, with 5 bases of the junction left unmatched. The CDR3 runs to 13 residues. CDR3 sequence (DNA): TGTGCCAGCTCCCGGGACAGTAACTATGGCTACACCTTC. Its protein is CASSRDSNYGYTF.

The rearrangement links TRBV29-1 to TRBJ1-1, with 8 bases lining up with TRBD1. The CDR3 runs 13 residues. The J segment lost 1 base and the V segment lost 4 bases, leaving 2 bases of the junction unmatched. The germline CDR1 and CDR2 sequences are SQVTM and ANQGSEA. The CDR3 loop is CSVVGQGNTEAFF. In DNA, the CDR3 is TGCAGCGTTGTAGGACAGGGGAACACTGAAGCTTTCTTT.

There are a few counts of this clone. This chain uses TRBV7-2 with TRBJ2-1; D is uncertain. The V end lost 6 bases, the J end lost 5 bases, and 11 bases lay between the germline ends. This CDR3 spans 13 amino acids. Germline CDR1 is SGHTA and CDR2 is FQGNSA. CDR3 bases: TGTGCCAGCAGACTAAGCATTGACAATGAGCAGTTCTTC. This gives the protein CASRLSIDNEQFF.

This clone has more than one count but fewer than ten. The J gene is TRBJ2-4, the V gene TRBV11-1, with D tentatively TRBD1 (5 bases). V lost 6 bases and J lost 8, with 17 bases in between. The CDR3 totals 14 residues. Germline-derived CDR1 and CDR2 are SGHAT and FQDESV (reference sequence). In DNA form, the CDR3 reads TGTGCCAGCAGTACCAGGGCGACGGGCGACATTCAGTACTTC. Encoded protein: CASSTRATGDIQYF.

Sample share makes this clone medium-sized. The chain carries TRBV30 and TRBJ1-2, with D uncertain. Deletions cut 1 base from V and 1 base from J, with 10 bases between. Germline lookup yields CDR1 GTSNPN and CDR2 SVGIG (reference sequence). This CDR3 is built from 14 residues. The CDR3 region has the DNA TGTGCCTGGAGTGCCAGCAGCCTTAACTATGGCTACACCTTC. This gives the protein CAWSASSLNYGYTF.

DNA for the CDR3: TGTGCCAGCAGCCCGGGAGGCGGGAGGACGCTCTTCTCCTACGAGCAGTACTTC. This codes for CASSPGGGRTLFSYEQYF. The rearrangement joins TRBV7-9 to TRBJ2-7, with 8 bases aligning to TRBD2. V was pared by 5 bases and J by 0 bases, with 15 bases of the junction left unmatched. CDR1 is SEHNR, CDR2 FQNEAQ, per germline (reference sequence). This CDR3 is 18 amino acids long. The full variable domain, with the rest looked up from reference TRBV7-9 and TRBJ2-7, is DTGVSQNPRHKITKRGQNVTFRCDPISEHNRLYWYRQTLGQGPEFLTYFQNEAQLEKSRLLSDRFSAERPKGSFSTLEIQRTEQGDSAMYLCASSPGGGRTLFSYEQYFGPGTRLTVT.

The chain joins TRBV7-2 to TRBJ2-7, with TRBD1 as a possible D gene (6 bases). CDR3 length: 14 amino acids. V lost 1 base, J lost 9 bases, and 16 bases lay in between. Per germline, CDR1 SGHTA and CDR2 FQGNSA. CDR3 sequence: CASSLGSNIRGQYF. The CDR3 nucleotides read TGTGCCAGCAGCTTAGGTTCTAATATCAGGGGGCAGTACTTC.

This CDR3 reads CASSPRQGRYNEQFF. Written as DNA, the CDR3 is TGTGCCAGCTCTCCAAGGCAGGGAAGGTACAATGAGCAGTTCTTC. The V and J genes are TRBV18 and TRBJ2-1; the D gene is possibly TRBD1 (5 bases). This CDR3 is 15 amino acids long. V was cut by 6 bases and J by 4 bases, with 16 bases left in between. From germline, CDR1 is KGHSH and CDR2 LQKENI.

The chain carries TRBV19 and TRBJ2-7; 8 positions agree with TRBD1. The CDR3 runs 18 residues. The V gene end was trimmed by 4 bases and the J gene end by 4 bases; junction bases not matched to a gene: 18. From germline, CDR1 is LNHDA and CDR2 SQIVND (reference sequence). This chain's CDR3 is CASSTSGTGTTMGYEQYF. CDR3 coding DNA: TGTGCCAGTAGTACCTCCGGGACAGGCACTACAATGGGGTACGAGCAGTACTTC. Together with reference TRBV19 and TRBJ2-7, the CDR3 gives the full variable domain: DGGITQSPKYLFRKEGQNVTLSCEQNLNHDAMYWYRQDPGQGLRLIYYSQIVNDFQKGDIAEGYSVSREKKESFPLTVTSAQKNPTAFYLCASSTSGTGTTMGYEQYFGPGTRLTVT.

The J gene is TRBJ1-1, the V gene TRBV6-5; D possibly corresponds to TRBD1 (5 bases). From germline, CDR1 is MNHEY and CDR2 SVGAGI. V was trimmed by 8 bases and J by 1 base, leaving 5 bases between them. This CDR3 has 11 residues. This chain's CDR3 is CASQGNTEAFF. The CDR3 coding sequence is TGTGCCAGCCAGGGGAACACTGAAGCTTTCTTT.

J is TRBJ2-3 and V is TRBV19; 10 bases are shared with TRBD2. V trimming: 4 bases; J trimming: 2 bases; junction bases outside the gene matches: 6. The CDR3 contains 16 residues. Germline CDR1 LNHDA, CDR2 SQIVND (reference sequence). CDR3 amino acids: CASSKRTSGYTDTQYF. CDR3 coding DNA: TGTGCCAGTAGTAAACGGACTAGCGGCTACACAGATACGCAGTATTTT.

This clone was detected a few times. The CDR3 sequence: CASSSNQGVETQYF. As DNA, the CDR3 is TGTGCCAGCAGCAGTAACCAGGGGGTAGAGACCCAGTACTTC. The chain links TRBV7-2 to TRBJ2-5; TRBD1 matches at 7 bases. V was pared by 5 bases and J by 4 bases, with 7 bases of the junction left unmatched. Germline V gene data show CDR1 as SGHTA and CDR2 as FQGNSA. The CDR3 spans 14 residues.